The 9 T cell receptor beta chains below were found in one sample sequenced in a study of blood T cells in healthy people across ages. Primed by a sample-barcoded 5' primer and a J-beta primer mix, a second PCR proceeded for 7 to 11 cycles. MiXCR, run by TCRdb on the 5' RACE reads, gives a single entry per CDR3 protein. The sample consists of about 1,600,000 distinct CDR3 sequences, 40% to 50% of them appearing once. Sequences were obtained from blood. Receptors were obtained from a woman younger than 30 in good health.

This clonotype was detected only a few times. The chain uses TRBV28 and TRBJ2-1, with TRBD1 identical over 7 bases. The germline V gene has CDR1 MDHEN and CDR2 SYDVKM. This CDR3 has 15 amino acids. V lost 3 bases, J lost 3 bases, and 5 bases stayed unmatched. The CDR3 loop reads CASSFGQAGYNEQFF. Written as DNA, the CDR3 is TGTGCCAGCAGTTTTGGACAGGCCGGCTACAATGAGCAGTTCTTC.

The rearrangement joins TRBV20-1 to TRBJ2-5; the D call may be TRBD1 or TRBD2 (5 bases each). The CDR3 sequence is 15 residues long. Trimming removed 6 bases from V and 0 bases from J, with 17 bases in between. Per germline, CDR1 DFQATT and CDR2 SNEGSKA (reference sequence). The CDR3 loop is CSAVQDSSYQETQYF. In DNA, the CDR3 is TGCAGTGCAGTACAGGACTCCTCGTACCAAGAGACCCAGTACTTC.

The chain is built from TRBV5-1 and TRBJ2-7, with 8 bases aligning to TRBD1. V gave up 0 bases and J gave up 7 bases; unmatched junction bases: 9. The length of the CDR3 is 15 residues. Germline loops: CDR1 SGHRS, CDR2 YFSETQ. The CDR3 loop is CASSLDGTGLGEQYF. The CDR3 DNA follows: TGCGCCAGCAGCTTGGACGGGACAGGCCTAGGGGAGCAGTACTTC.

This clonotype was detected a few times. The rearrangement links TRBV10-3 to TRBJ1-1; TRBD1 agrees at 7 bases. The CDR3 length is 14 residues. Germline values: CDR1 ENHRY, CDR2 SYGVKD. V lost 6 bases and J lost 0; bases outside the gene matches: 4. The CDR3 protein is CAIRGQAMNTEAFF. CDR3 nucleotides: TGTGCCATCAGAGGACAGGCCATGAACACTGAAGCTTTCTTT.

The rearrangement joins TRBV6-5 to TRBJ2-7; D remains ambiguous. The CDR3 totals 15 residues. Per the germline V gene, CDR1 is MNHEY and CDR2 is SVGAGI. The V and J ends lost 6 bases and 0 bases respectively, with 15 bases between them. The CDR3 DNA is TGTGCCAGCAGCCCCTATAAAGGCGGCTCCTACGAGCAGTACTTC. Its protein is CASSPYKGGSYEQYF.

This clonotype was observed a few times. This chain links TRBV10-3 with TRBJ1-5, with TRBD1 matching 9 bases. The CDR3 covers 14 residues. In germline, CDR1 is ENHRY, CDR2 SYGVKD. Unmatched junction bases numbered 7, after V lost 8 bases and J lost 5 bases. The DNA for the CDR3 is TGTGCCATCTCCGGGACAGGGTACGATCAGCCCCAGCATTTT. Protein: CAISGTGYDQPQHF.

This clonotype was seen ten or more times. CDR3 protein: CASCGTHIQYF. CDR3 DNA: TGTGCCAGTTGCGGGACCCACATTCAGTACTTC. The chain combines TRBV12-3 or TRBV12-4 with TRBJ2-4; tentatively, D is TRBD2 (6 bases). The CDR3 runs to 11 residues. V shed 9 bases and J shed 8 bases, with 11 bases lying between them.

The J gene is TRBJ2-5, the V gene TRBV7-9; 12 nucleotides line up with TRBD2. Looked up from germline, CDR1 is SEHNR and CDR2 is FQNEAQ (reference sequence). After removal of 5 bases from V and 5 bases from J, the junction contained 6 bases not matched to a gene. The CDR3 contains 15 residues. The CDR3 bases are TGTGCCAGCAGCCCTAGCGGGGGGGCAAGGGAGACCCAGTACTTC. Translation gives CASSPSGGARETQYF.

The rearrangement links TRBV12-3 or TRBV12-4 to TRBJ2-1, with 10 bases aligning to TRBD2. The V segment lost 5 bases and the J segment 5 bases; nucleotides outside the gene matches: 12. This CDR3 has 17 residues. CDR3 region: CASSTISSGSGNNEQFF. The DNA of the CDR3 is TGTGCCAGCAGTACCATCTCTAGCGGGAGTGGGAACAATGAGCAGTTCTTC.